The subject of this entry is one T cell receptor (beta chain). What it recognizes is unknown. Assay used: immunoSEQ multiplex PCR; TCRdb lists only in-frame clones, some missing. The table shows about 3,200 clones, with around three quarters occurring only once. These data originate in a study of immune cell composition in non-small cell lung cancer. V lost 2 bases to trimming and J lost 2 bases; unmatched junction nucleotides: 5. CDR3 length: 16 residues. In germline, CDR1 is MNHEY, CDR2 SVGAGI. DNA was extracted from unsorted cell suspensions stored frozen. Points from the study as a whole: TIL tumour reactivity correlated with maximal tumour-associated clone frequency in adenocarcinoma. Clones >0.5% enriched in tumour were rarer in adenocarcinoma (around 33%) than squamous (about 80%). It was not proven that tumour-reactive clones equal dominant tumour-associated clones.

The rearrangement links TRBV6-5 to TRBJ2-4; 8 nucleotides align to TRBD1. Sequenced material: lung tumor tissue. The origin of this receptor is a human donor with non-small cell lung cancer. The CDR3 coding sequence is TGTGCCAGCAGTTACAATCAGGGGGCGACCAAAAACATTCAGTACTTC. Amino acids: CASSYNQGATKNIQYF.